Reported below is one TCR beta chain. As yet, its antigen is unknown. The length of the CDR3 is 13 residues. CDR1 is MNHNS, CDR2 SASEGT, per germline. Trimming took off 8 bases at V and 5 bases at J, with 13 bases between the two ends. The source of the sample is a study of vaccination and CD4 T cells after COVID-19. The Oncomine TCR Beta short-read assay was applied to DNA of cultured CD4+ T cells. The source of extracted genomic DNA was cultured CD4+ T cells. TCRdb used MiXCR to reprocess the PCR reads, holding one entry per CDR3 protein. The sample shows around 5,500 distinct CDR3 sequences, about 65% of them seen only once. Treatment noted: roughly 10-day PBMC culture with coronavirus spike peptide pools or control peptides (ViraFEST assay). Positive PCR results dated from March to December 2020, before the US Alpha, Beta and Delta variants. Study results and caveats: Convalescent participants were relatively few, and none had early post-infection timepoints studied.

This TCR derives from a human donor who had recovered from COVID-19. Sequencing was done on a sample of CD4+ T cells from blood, cultured in vitro. The chain is built from TRBV6-1 and TRBJ1-5; weak D call: TRBD1 (6 bases). In nucleotides, the CDR3 is TGTGCCAGCGGGACATCCTTTGATCAGCCCCAGCATTTT. This encodes CASGTSFDQPQHF.